The 15 T cell receptor beta chains given below trace back to one sample, sequenced in a study of shared clonotypes between healthy human individuals. TCRdb's copy holds only in-frame clones and misses some; the assay was immunoSEQ multiplex PCR. The sample lists approximately 1,000,000 clones, around three quarters occurring once. The sample was memory CD4+ T cells from PBMCs. Subset reported: CD45RA-negative fraction. The receptors originated from a man aged 18 to 30 in good health. Some clones in this sample may be carry-over from other donors' samples.

The genes are TRBV20-1 and TRBJ2-3; 7 bases map to TRBD1. Germline V gives CDR1 DFQATT, CDR2 SNEGSKA (reference sequence). CDR3 length: 11 amino acids. CDR3 nucleotide sequence: TGCAGCTCAAGGGGGCGGGATACGCAGTATTTT. Amino acid sequence: CSSRGRDTQYF.

This chain links TRBV27 with TRBJ1-5; 9 bases map to TRBD1. This CDR3 contains 17 residues. Germline loops: CDR1 MNHEY, CDR2 SMNVEV (reference sequence). V was clipped by 2 bases and J by 5 bases; unmatched bases: 10. CDR3 sequence (DNA): TGTGCCAGCAGTTTAAGGTTAAGGACAGGGGAGGATCAGCCCCAGCATTTT. Residues: CASSLRLRTGEDQPQHF.

V usage is TRBV28 and J usage is TRBJ1-5; no clear D gene. The CDR3 covers 12 residues. V was clipped by 4 bases and J by 7 bases, with 8 bases between them. From germline, CDR1 is MDHEN and CDR2 SYDVKM. Written as DNA, the CDR3 is TGTGCCAGCAGTTGGCTCAAACAGCCCCAGCATTTT. Protein product: CASSWLKQPQHF.

A single count supports this clone. This chain joins TRBV10-3 and TRBJ2-7; 7 positions match TRBD2. The CDR3 is 15 residues long. V lost 7 bases, J lost 2 bases, and 11 bases stayed unmatched. The germline gives CDR1 ENHRY, CDR2 SYGVKD. CDR3 in DNA: TGTGCCATCACCCCAGGAGGGCGGGAGCCCTACGAGCAGTACTTC. This sequence encodes CAITPGGREPYEQYF.

The J gene is TRBJ1-2, the V gene TRBV7-2; 7 bases are shared with TRBD1. Trimming at V came to 5 bases and at J to 3 bases, leaving 12 bases not matched to a gene. Germline CDR1 is SGHTA and CDR2 is FQGNSA. This CDR3 has 16 residues. The CDR3: CASSQGGAMLDYGYTF. The DNA for the CDR3 is TGTGCCAGCAGCCAGGGGGGGGCGATGTTGGACTATGGCTACACCTTC.

CDR3 amino acids: CASKVFAPDTQYF. For the CDR3, the DNA is TGTGCCAGCAAGGTCTTCGCCCCAGATACGCAGTATTTT. The rearrangement joins TRBV7-9 to TRBJ2-3, with D unresolved. With 7 bases removed from V and 4 bases from J, the gap between germline ends came to 12 bases. The germline CDR1 and CDR2 sequences are SEHNR and FQNEAQ (reference sequence). There are 13 residues in the CDR3.

The chain uses TRBV5-6 and TRBJ2-5; perhaps TRBD2 as D (6 bases). V dropped 4 bases and J dropped 4 bases, with 11 bases sitting between them. The CDR3 consists of 13 residues. Germline CDR1 reads SGHDT; CDR2 reads YYEEEE. The CDR3 is CASSRGGIETQYF. The DNA of the CDR3 is TGTGCCAGCAGCCGTGGAGGGATAGAGACCCAGTACTTC.

The DNA of the CDR3 is TGTGCCAGCAGACCGCGGGGGCTAACCTTCTACGAGCAGTACTTC. It encodes CASRPRGLTFYEQYF. The chain recombines TRBV28 with TRBJ2-7, with D perhaps matching TRBD2 (7 bases). CDR1 and CDR2 from the germline V gene are MDHEN and SYDVKM. The CDR3 loop spans 15 amino acids. V dropped 6 bases and J dropped 3 bases, with 18 bases sitting between them.

The rearrangement uses TRBV5-1 and TRBJ2-5; 7 nucleotides match TRBD1. Unmatched junction bases numbered 9, after V lost 2 bases and J lost 5 bases. The CDR3 length is 15 residues. The germline V gene has CDR1 SGHRS and CDR2 YFSETQ. CDR3 sequence reads: CASSLMAGGFETQYF. The CDR3 DNA follows: TGCGCCAGCAGCTTAATGGCAGGGGGTTTTGAGACCCAGTACTTC.

This clone was counted between two and nine times. The J gene is TRBJ1-1, the V gene TRBV2; D not certain. V lost 8 bases, J lost 0 bases, and 13 bases lay in between. The CDR3 contains 14 residues. Germline lookup yields CDR1 SNHLY and CDR2 FYNNEI. CDR3: CASHQTDMNTEAFF. The CDR3 coding sequence is TGTGCCAGCCACCAGACCGATATGAACACTGAAGCTTTCTTT.

The gene calls are TRBV5-8 and TRBJ1-5; 8 nucleotides match TRBD1. This CDR3 has 15 amino acids. V lost 4 bases and J lost 4; bases outside the gene matches: 7. Germline V CDR1 and CDR2: SGHTS, YDEGEE. CDR3 nucleotide sequence: TGTGCCAGCAGCCCCGGACAGGGCGGAAATCAGCCCCAGCATTTT. It yields the protein CASSPGQGGNQPQHF.

The chain couples TRBV4-1 to TRBJ1-5; D might be TRBD1 (5 bases). Trimming removed 4 bases from V and 6 bases from J, with 19 bases in between. There are 16 residues in the CDR3. Germline CDR1 reads MGHRA; CDR2 reads YSYEKL. The CDR3 loop is CASSPWGPQNFQPQHF. Here the CDR3 DNA reads TGCGCCAGCAGCCCCTGGGGACCCCAGAACTTTCAGCCCCAGCATTTT.

V is TRBV2 and J is TRBJ2-7, with D maybe TRBD1 (6 bases). V was cut by 7 bases and J by 7 bases, with 11 bases left in between. This CDR3 comprises 11 residues. CDR1 SNHLY and CDR2 FYNNEI come from the germline V gene. The CDR3, as DNA: TGTGCCAGCATAAGACAGGAGGAGCAGTACTTC. Translated, it gives CASIRQEEQYF.

The chain links TRBV7-3 to TRBJ2-7; TRBD2 matches 9 bases. The CDR3 runs to 15 residues. Germline CDR1 and CDR2: SGHTA and FQGTGA. Trimming at V came to 6 bases and at J to 7 bases, leaving 13 bases not matched to a gene. The chain's CDR3 is CASSPNGGRAGEQYF. The CDR3 nucleotides are TGTGCCAGCAGTCCAAACGGCGGGAGGGCCGGGGAGCAGTACTTC.

The chain employs TRBV2 and TRBJ2-7, with 9 bases matching TRBD2. The CDR3 totals 15 residues. The J segment lost 2 bases and the V segment lost 4 bases, leaving 6 bases of the junction unmatched. Germline V gives CDR1 SNHLY, CDR2 FYNNEI. CDR3 sequence: CASSAGSGGTYEQYF. In nucleotides, the CDR3 is TGTGCCAGCAGTGCCGGTAGCGGGGGCACCTACGAGCAGTACTTC.